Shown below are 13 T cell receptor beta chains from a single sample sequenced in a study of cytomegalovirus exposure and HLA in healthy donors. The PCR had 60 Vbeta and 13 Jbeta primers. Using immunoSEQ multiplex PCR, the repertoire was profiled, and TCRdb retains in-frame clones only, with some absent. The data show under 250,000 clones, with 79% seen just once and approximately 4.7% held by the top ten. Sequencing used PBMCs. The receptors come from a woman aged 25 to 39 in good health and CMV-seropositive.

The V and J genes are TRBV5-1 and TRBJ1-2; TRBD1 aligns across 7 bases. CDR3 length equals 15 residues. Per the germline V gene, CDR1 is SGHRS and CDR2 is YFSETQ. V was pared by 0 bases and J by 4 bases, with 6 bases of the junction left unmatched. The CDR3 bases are TGCGCCAGCAGCTTGGGGGGACAGCAAACCTATGGCTACACCTTC. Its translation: CASSLGGQQTYGYTF.

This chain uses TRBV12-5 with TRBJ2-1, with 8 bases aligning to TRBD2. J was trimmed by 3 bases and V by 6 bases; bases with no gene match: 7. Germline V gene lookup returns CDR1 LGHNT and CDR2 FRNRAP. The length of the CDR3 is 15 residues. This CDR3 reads CASGVGLALYNEQFF. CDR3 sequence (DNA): TGTGCTAGTGGCGTCGGACTAGCCCTCTACAATGAGCAGTTCTTC.

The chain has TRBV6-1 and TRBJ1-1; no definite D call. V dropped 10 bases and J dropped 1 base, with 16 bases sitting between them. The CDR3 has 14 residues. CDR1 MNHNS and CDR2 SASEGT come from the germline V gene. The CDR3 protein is CATCFRPGNTEAFF. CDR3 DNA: TGTGCCACATGTTTCCGGCCAGGGAACACTGAAGCTTTCTTT.

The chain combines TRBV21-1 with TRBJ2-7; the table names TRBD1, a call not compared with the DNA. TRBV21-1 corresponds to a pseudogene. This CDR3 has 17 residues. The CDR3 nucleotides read TGTGCCAGCAGCACACCCCAGGGCACTGCCGTCTCCTACGAGCAGTACTTC. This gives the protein CASSTPQGTAVSYEQYF.

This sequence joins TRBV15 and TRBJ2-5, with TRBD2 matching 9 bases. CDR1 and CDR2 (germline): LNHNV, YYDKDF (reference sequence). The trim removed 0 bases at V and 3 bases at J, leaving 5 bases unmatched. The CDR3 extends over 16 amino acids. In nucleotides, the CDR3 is TGTGCCACCAGCAGAGATTTTGCTAGCGGGGAAGAGACCCAGTACTTC. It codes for CATSRDFASGEETQYF.

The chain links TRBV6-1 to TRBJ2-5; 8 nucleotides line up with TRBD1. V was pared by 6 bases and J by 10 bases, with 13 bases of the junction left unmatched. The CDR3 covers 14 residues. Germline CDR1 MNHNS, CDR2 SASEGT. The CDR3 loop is CASSAGTGRGGQYF. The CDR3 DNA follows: TGTGCCAGCAGCGCTGGGACAGGCCGGGGTGGCCAGTACTTC.

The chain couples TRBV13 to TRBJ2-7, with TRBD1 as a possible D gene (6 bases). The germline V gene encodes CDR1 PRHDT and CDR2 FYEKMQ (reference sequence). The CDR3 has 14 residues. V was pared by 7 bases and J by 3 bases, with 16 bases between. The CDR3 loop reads CASTPTGRYYEQYF. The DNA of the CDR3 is TGTGCCAGCACCCCGACAGGCCGGTACTACGAGCAGTACTTC.

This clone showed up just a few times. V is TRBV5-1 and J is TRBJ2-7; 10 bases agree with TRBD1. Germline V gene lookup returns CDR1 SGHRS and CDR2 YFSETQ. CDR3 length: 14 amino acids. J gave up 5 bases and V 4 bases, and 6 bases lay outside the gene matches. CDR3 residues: CASSLRTGGDEQYF. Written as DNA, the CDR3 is TGCGCCAGCAGCCTCCGGACAGGGGGTGACGAGCAGTACTTC.

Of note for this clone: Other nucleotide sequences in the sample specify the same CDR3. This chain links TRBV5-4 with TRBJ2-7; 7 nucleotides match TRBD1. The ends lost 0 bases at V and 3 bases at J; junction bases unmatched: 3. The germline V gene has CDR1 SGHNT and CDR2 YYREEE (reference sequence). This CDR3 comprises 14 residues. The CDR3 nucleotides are TGTGCCAGCAGCTTGGCCCCAGGGGGCTACGAGCAGTACTTC. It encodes CASSLAPGGYEQYF.

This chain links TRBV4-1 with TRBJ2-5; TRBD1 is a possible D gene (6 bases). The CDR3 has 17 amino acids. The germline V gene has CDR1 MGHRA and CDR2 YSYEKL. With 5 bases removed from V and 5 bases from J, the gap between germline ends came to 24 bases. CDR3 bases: TGCGCCAGCAGCGCAAGCCGGACCCAGGGGTTAAGGGAGACCCAGTACTTC. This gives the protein CASSASRTQGLRETQYF.

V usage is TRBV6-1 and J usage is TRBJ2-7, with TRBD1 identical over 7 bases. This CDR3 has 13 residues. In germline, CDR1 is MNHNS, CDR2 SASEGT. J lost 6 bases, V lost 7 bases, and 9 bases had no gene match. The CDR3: CASTMTGKTEQYF. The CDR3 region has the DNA TGTGCCAGCACTATGACAGGGAAGACCGAGCAGTACTTC.

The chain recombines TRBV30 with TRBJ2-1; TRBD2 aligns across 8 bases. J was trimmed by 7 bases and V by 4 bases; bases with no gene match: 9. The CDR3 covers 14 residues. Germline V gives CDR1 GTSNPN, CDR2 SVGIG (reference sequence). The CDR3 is CAWTDGRVENEQFF. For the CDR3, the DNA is TGTGCCTGGACGGACGGGAGGGTGGAAAATGAGCAGTTCTTC.

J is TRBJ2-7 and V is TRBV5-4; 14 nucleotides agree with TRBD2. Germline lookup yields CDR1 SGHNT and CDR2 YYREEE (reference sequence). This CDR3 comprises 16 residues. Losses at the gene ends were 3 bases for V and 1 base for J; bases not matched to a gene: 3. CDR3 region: CASSWGLAGVSYEQYF. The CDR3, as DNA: TGTGCCAGCAGCTGGGGACTAGCGGGAGTATCCTACGAGCAGTACTTC. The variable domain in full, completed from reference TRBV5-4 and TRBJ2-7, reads ETGVTQSPTHLIKTRGQQVTLRCSSQSGHNTVSWYQQALGQGPQFIFQYYREEENGRGNFPPRFSGLQFPNYSSELNVNALELDDSALYLCASSWGLAGVSYEQYFGPGTRLTVT.